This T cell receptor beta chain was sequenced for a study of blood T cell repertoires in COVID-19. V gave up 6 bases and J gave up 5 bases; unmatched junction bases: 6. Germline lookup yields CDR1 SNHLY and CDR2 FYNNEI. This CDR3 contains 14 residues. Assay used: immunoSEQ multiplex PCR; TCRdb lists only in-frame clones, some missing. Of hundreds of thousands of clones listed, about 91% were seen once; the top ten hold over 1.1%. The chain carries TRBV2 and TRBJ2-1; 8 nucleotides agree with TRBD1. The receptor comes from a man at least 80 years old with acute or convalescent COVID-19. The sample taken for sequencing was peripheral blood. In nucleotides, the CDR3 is TGTGCCAGCAGAAGGACAGGGCAAAACAATGAGCAGTTCTTC. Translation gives CASRRTGQNNEQFF.